This T cell receptor (beta chain) originates from a study of blood T cell repertoires in COVID-19. Clinical history reported by participants formed the basis on which cohorts were assigned. Trimming took off 1 base at V and 2 bases at J, with 9 bases between the two ends. CDR3 length: 14 residues. Germline lookup yields CDR1 MGHRA and CDR2 YSYEKL. How the authors handled the data: Estimation of nucleated cell counts was performed using reference gene primer amplification. Some clones are missing from TCRdb's copy, which holds only in-frame ones; the method was immunoSEQ multiplex PCR. V and J calls and clone size follow that table, whereas D and trimming were derived from the DNA. The sample carries about 270,000 clones, roughly 86% recorded once.

V is TRBV4-1 and J is TRBJ2-7, with a weak D call TRBD2 (5 bases). Sequences were obtained from PBMCs or T cells enriched from blood (not recorded which). The TCR originated in a woman aged 18-29 years who had recovered from COVID-19. This chain's CDR3 is CASSQVGVPYEQYF. CDR3 bases: TGCGCCAGCAGCCAAGTCGGGGTTCCCTACGAGCAGTACTTC.